This T cell receptor beta chain was captured by sequencing in a study of OX40 agonist ivuxolimab in advanced cancers. Across the study: Those treated in dose escalation had hepatocellular carcinoma, melanoma, renal cell cancer or head and neck cancer.

TCRdb keeps only in-frame clones here, not all; method: immunoSEQ multiplex PCR. The sample yields about 76,000 clones, 88% seen once. Germline V CDR1 and CDR2: PRHDT, FYEKMQ (reference sequence). The CDR3 covers 14 residues. V lost 8 bases, J lost 2 bases, and 14 bases lay in between. The receptor comes from an adult with an advanced solid tumor such as melanoma, head and neck, liver or kidney cancer. This chain uses TRBV13 with TRBJ2-3; possible D gene TRBD2, 6 bases. The input for sequencing was CD4+ or CD8+ T cells sorted from blood, taken in a trial of the OX40 agonist ivuxolimab. The CDR3 nucleotides read TGTGCCAGCCATCGGGAGATAGCCACAGATACGCAGTATTTT. Protein product: CASHREIATDTQYF.